This T cell receptor beta chain derives from a study of blood T cells in healthy people across ages. Study summary: In model experiments, template switching was able to capture about one barcoded beta molecule for every two T cells that were present.

V lost 3 bases and J 11 bases, leaving 24 bases between the germline ends. The CDR3 has 15 residues. The germline CDR1 and CDR2 sequences are DFQATT and SNEGSKA (reference sequence). Sample donors were healthy Caucasian individuals that came from Russia, aged roughly 6 to 100. Each sample had at least 6 million PBMCs isolated. It was with a sample-barcoded 5' primer and a J-beta primer mix that a second PCR of about 6 to 12 cycles was run. Tags on each cDNA molecule came from a template-switch adaptor with 12 random nucleotides. MiXCR was run by TCRdb on the 5' RACE reads, yielding one entry per CDR3 protein. The sample records approximately 2,000,000 distinct CDR3 sequences, roughly two fifths being singletons.

The source of this sequence is a human donor in good health. Sequencing used blood. The gene calls are TRBV20-1 and TRBJ2-3; D is possibly TRBD2 (6 bases). CDR3 protein: CSASGAGSIKILQYF. The CDR3 region has the DNA TGCAGTGCTAGTGGGGCGGGGAGCATTAAGATACTGCAGTATTTT.